This is a list of T cell receptor beta chains from one sample in a study of T-cell reconstitution after alpha-beta-depleted transplantation in children. MiXCR, applied by TCRdb to the PCR reads, yields one record per CDR3 protein. Of 450,000 to 550,000 distinct CDR3 sequences detected, roughly an eighth appear once; the ten largest clones hold 12% to 15%. The source material was PBMCs, mostly from graft donor cells, sampled 180 days after TCRalphabeta/CD19-depleted stem cell transplant. These receptors were collected from a female patient between 2 and 15 years old who had a stem cell transplant for aplastic anemia, so the T cells may come from the graft donor. Both conserved end residues are part of each CDR3. Fields, in order: V gene, clone size, J gene, D gene, CDR3 DNA, CDR3 protein. A D gene is named only where the DNA matches it firmly. Clone size appears in some rows only: once, few, many, or a class for an expanded clone.

>TRBV7-9|few|TRBJ2-1|.
TGTGCCAGCAGCCCGCCCTTCAATGAGCAGTTCTTC
CASSPPFNEQFF
>TRBV7-2|.|TRBJ2-7|.
TGTGCCAGCAGCTTAGCCAGGGGGGCTGACGAGCAGTACTTC
CASSLARGADEQYF
>TRBV10-3|few|TRBJ1-1|.
TGTGCCATCAGTGAGTCGAGAGGAATGAACACTGAAGCTTTCTTT
CAISESRGMNTEAFF
>TRBV24-1|few|TRBJ1-5|.
TGTGCCACCAGTGACTTACCTTTCCAGCCCCAGCATTTT
CATSDLPFQPQHF
>TRBV3-1|.|TRBJ2-1|TRBD2
TGTGCCAGCAGCCAAGACCTACGGGAGGGAATCAATGAGCAGTTCTTC
CASSQDLREGINEQFF
>TRBV10-1|.|TRBJ2-1|TRBD2
TGCGCCAGCGCGGGAGGCGGACTAGCGGGAGCCAGGAGTTACAATGAGCAGTTCTTC
CASAGGGLAGARSYNEQFF
>TRBV4-3|.|TRBJ2-2|TRBD1
TGCGCCAGCAGCCAAGCACCGGGACAGGGGAACACCGGGGAGCTGTTTTTT
CASSQAPGQGNTGELFF
>TRBV9|few|TRBJ1-2|TRBD1
TGTGCCAGCAGCGTAGGCCGGGACAGGGGGCAGGATGGCTACACCTTC
CASSVGRDRGQDGYTF
>TRBV29-1|few|TRBJ1-4|TRBD1
TGCAGCGTCGAAACAGGGGGCATGGTAGCTAATGAAAAACTGTTTTTT
CSVETGGMVANEKLFF
>TRBV4-2|few|TRBJ2-2|.
TGTGCCAGCAGCCAAGGGTCAGGGGGGGGCGGGACCGGGGAGCTGTTTTTT
CASSQGSGGGGTGELFF
>TRBV11-1|.|TRBJ1-1|TRBD1
TGTGCCAGCAGCTCCGGGACAGGGAGACTCAAAGCGAACACTGAAGCTTTCTTT
CASSSGTGRLKANTEAFF
>TRBV29-1|few|TRBJ2-1|.
TGCAGCGTTGTGAGCCAGGGTTCCTACAATGAGCAGTTCTTC
CSVVSQGSYNEQFF
>TRBV20-1|.|TRBJ1-6|.
TGCAGTGCTAGATCAGTGTTAAATTCACCCCTCCACTTT
CSARSVLNSPLHF
>TRBV24-1|few|TRBJ1-5|.
TGTGCCCCTAAAGTGAGTCGCCGAGCATGGTATAGCAATCAGCCCCAGCATTTT
CAPKVSRRAWYSNQPQHF
>TRBV7-3|few|TRBJ2-1|TRBD2
TGTGCCAGCAGGTCGAGACTAGCGGGAGGTAATGAGCAGTTCTTC
CASRSRLAGGNEQFF
>TRBV20-1|.|TRBJ2-1|TRBD2
TGCAGTGCCATTCCGACTAGCGGGCCCTACAATGAGCAGTTCTTC
CSAIPTSGPYNEQFF
>TRBV12-3/TRBV12-4|few|TRBJ2-1|.
TGTGCCAGCAGTCCTAGCGATAAGGCGGATGAGCAGTTCTTC
CASSPSDKADEQFF
>TRBV7-6|.|TRBJ1-4|.
TGTGCCAGCAGCTTAGCTCCGGGACACCAAGATGAAAAACTGTTTTTT
CASSLAPGHQDEKLFF
>TRBV28|few|TRBJ2-5|.
TGTGCCAGCAGTTCATTTCTTAGGCAGACCCAGTACTTC
CASSSFLRQTQYF
>TRBV2|.|TRBJ1-1|.
TGTGCCAGCAGTGAAGCGCTTAGGCGAACTGAAGCTTTCTTT
CASSEALRRTEAFF
>TRBV29-1|.|TRBJ1-2|.
TGCAGCGTTGAGGGGGCGGGGGGCTACACCTTC
CSVEGAGGYTF
>TRBV29-1|many|TRBJ2-3|.
TGCAGCCTCTCGAAGACAGATACGCAGTATTTT
CSLSKTDTQYF
>TRBV6-1|few|TRBJ2-3|.
TGTGCCAGCAGTGAAGCCTTGGGCATTGTGCCGCCGTATTTT
CASSEALGIVPPYF
>TRBV20-1|many|TRBJ2-5|TRBD1
TGCAGTGCCCCCGCAGGGGGTCCACAAGAGACCCAGTACTTC
CSAPAGGPQETQYF
>TRBV10-3|.|TRBJ2-5|.
TGTGCCATCAGTGTGAGCTTTTGGCTGGAGACCCAGTACTTC
CAISVSFWLETQYF
>TRBV6-2/TRBV6-3|few|TRBJ2-1|TRBD2
TGTGCCAGCACCCCGGGACTAGCGTACACCTACAATGAGCAGTTCTTC
CASTPGLAYTYNEQFF